What follows are 26 T cell receptor beta chains derived from one specimen sequenced in a study of cytomegalovirus exposure and HLA in healthy donors. PCR used 60 Vbeta primers and 13 Jbeta primers. Some clones are missing from TCRdb's copy, which holds only in-frame ones; the method was immunoSEQ multiplex PCR. The table lists about 130,000 clones, 65% to 90% of them singletons. Sample: PBMCs. These receptors came from a woman aged 18-29 years in good health and CMV-seropositive.

This sequence joins TRBV29-1 and TRBJ2-7, with 9 bases identical to TRBD1. Looked up from germline, CDR1 is SQVTM and CDR2 is ANQGSEA. The CDR3 runs to 13 residues. Losses at the gene ends were 4 bases for V and 11 bases for J; bases not matched to a gene: 12. CDR3 region: CSVGGDRAGGEYF. The CDR3 bases are TGCAGCGTTGGGGGGGACAGGGCAGGCGGGGAGTACTTC.

J is TRBJ1-4 and V is TRBV10-3; D not certain. CDR1 ENHRY and CDR2 SYGVKD come from the germline V gene. This CDR3 comprises 13 residues. Between the trimmed V and J ends, which lost 2 bases and 7 bases, there was a span of 8 bases. CDR3 protein: CAISEGNSEKLFF. Written as DNA, the CDR3 is TGTGCCATCAGTGAGGGTAACAGTGAAAAACTGTTTTTT.

This clone was counted between two and nine times. The V call is TRBV5-1, the J call TRBJ2-1; perhaps TRBD1 as D (7 bases). Trimming removed 2 bases at V and 8 bases at J, with 11 bases between. CDR1 SGHRS and CDR2 YFSETQ come from the germline V gene. The CDR3 has 13 residues. The CDR3 sequence: CASSFRGADEQFF. The CDR3 region has the DNA TGCGCCAGCAGCTTCAGGGGGGCGGATGAGCAGTTCTTC.

V and J are TRBV6-5 and TRBJ2-1; 11 nucleotides match TRBD1. V lost 8 bases and J lost 9; bases outside the gene matches: 9. Germline V lookup: CDR1 MNHEY, CDR2 SVGAGI. The CDR3 covers 14 residues. Here the CDR3 reads CASGEGQGGSEQFF. In DNA form, the CDR3 reads TGTGCCAGCGGAGAGGGACAGGGGGGTAGTGAGCAGTTCTTC.

The chain employs TRBV7-8 and TRBJ1-3, with D perhaps TRBD1 (5 bases). The CDR3 length is 16 residues. CDR1 is SGHVS, CDR2 FQNEAQ, per germline. V shed 5 bases and J shed 2 bases, with 16 bases lying between them. The CDR3 nucleotides read TGTGCCAGCAGCCGCGTAGCCGGGGGAACTGGAAACACCATATATTTT. Its protein product is CASSRVAGGTGNTIYF.

The chain recombines TRBV5-4 with TRBJ2-1; D is perhaps TRBD2 (7 bases). The CDR3 covers 13 residues. Germline-derived CDR1 and CDR2 are SGHNT and YYREEE (reference sequence). V dropped 7 bases and J dropped 5 bases, with 13 bases sitting between them. The CDR3 DNA reads TGTGCCAGCCTACGGGGGGCGGACAATGAGCAGTTCTTC. It encodes CASLRGADNEQFF.

The CDR3 sequence: CASSAAGTPYNEQFF. In DNA, the CDR3 is TGTGCCAGCAGTGCCGCGGGAACCCCCTACAATGAGCAGTTCTTC. V and J are TRBV6-1 and TRBJ2-1; D is perhaps TRBD2 (6 bases). Trimming took 4 bases from V and 2 from J, leaving 12 bases between them. From germline, CDR1 is MNHNS and CDR2 SASEGT. There are 15 residues in the CDR3.

This chain links TRBV15 with TRBJ1-4; no reliable D call. The CDR3 has 16 amino acids. CDR1 LNHNV and CDR2 YYDKDF come from the germline V gene (reference sequence). Trimming removed 3 bases from V and 5 bases from J, with 16 bases in between. The CDR3 DNA reads as TGTGCCACCAGCAGTCCGGTGGGCAGCAAGAATGAAAAACTGTTTTTT. Translated: CATSSPVGSKNEKLFF.

This chain connects TRBV2 to TRBJ2-2; 8 nucleotides line up with TRBD2. Germline V gene lookup returns CDR1 SNHLY and CDR2 FYNNEI. This CDR3 is built from 15 residues. The V segment lost 8 bases and the J segment 4 bases; nucleotides outside the gene matches: 9. The CDR3 DNA sequence: TGTGCCAGCTTTCGGGGGGGGGCGGGCACCGGGGAGCTGTTTTTT. This sequence encodes CASFRGGAGTGELFF.

V gene TRBV6-1 combines with J gene TRBJ2-3; a weak D match, TRBD1 (6 bases). The CDR3 has 16 amino acids. Trimming removed 6 bases at V and 0 bases at J, with 16 bases between. CDR1 is MNHNS and CDR2 is SASEGT in the germline V gene. CDR3 DNA sequence: TGTGCCAGCAGGGAATCCGGGACAAGGAGCACAGATACGCAGTATTTT. This translates into CASRESGTRSTDTQYF.

The chain carries TRBV19 and TRBJ1-6, with 7 bases fitting TRBD1. The CDR3 totals 14 residues. Germline CDR1 LNHDA, CDR2 SQIVND (reference sequence). With V trimmed by 3 bases and J by 9 bases, 5 bases remained unmatched. The CDR3 DNA reads as TGTGCCAGTAGTATCGACAGGGTTCGTTCACCCCTCCACTTT. Its protein is CASSIDRVRSPLHF. The complete variable domain, with remaining parts taken from reference TRBV19 and TRBJ1-6, reads DGGITQSPKYLFRKEGQNVTLSCEQNLNHDAMYWYRQDPGQGLRLIYYSQIVNDFQKGDIAEGYSVSREKKESFPLTVTSAQKNPTAFYLCASSIDRVRSPLHFGNGTRLTVT.

The chain employs TRBV19 and TRBJ1-5, with 8 bases identical to TRBD1. Germline V gene data show CDR1 as LNHDA and CDR2 as SQIVND (reference sequence). The V gene end was trimmed by 0 bases and the J gene end by 0 bases; junction bases not matched to a gene: 13. The CDR3 has 20 amino acids. CDR3 protein: CASSIDGGQDAVFSNQPQHF. In DNA form, the CDR3 reads TGTGCCAGTAGTATAGATGGGGGACAGGACGCAGTTTTTAGCAATCAGCCCCAGCATTTT.

This clone is judged medium-sized. J is TRBJ1-1 and V is TRBV4-1; D is unresolved. The CDR3 extends over 14 amino acids. V lost 6 bases to trimming and J lost 1 base, with 12 bases between them. Germline loops: CDR1 MGHRA, CDR2 YSYEKL. The CDR3 DNA reads TGCGCCAGCAGTTTGCAGGCCTGGAACACTGAAGCTTTCTTT. It encodes CASSLQAWNTEAFF.

The V and J genes are TRBV21-1 and TRBJ2-7; the table's D call of TRBD2 was not tested on the DNA. TRBV21-1 corresponds to a pseudogene. The CDR3 sequence is 15 residues long. For the CDR3, the DNA is TGTGCCAGCAGCAAAGCCCCGGGGGGTGACTACGAGCAGTACTTC. This translates into CASSKAPGGDYEQYF.

The rearrangement joins TRBV15 to TRBJ1-3; no clear D gene. Germline values: CDR1 LNHNV, CDR2 YYDKDF (reference sequence). V gave up 0 bases and J gave up 1 base, with 7 bases separating them. The CDR3 contains 15 residues. CDR3 sequence (DNA): TGTGCCACCAGCAGAGATTCGGGTTCTGGAAACACCATATATTTT. Translated: CATSRDSGSGNTIYF. The variable domain in full, with the rest retrieved from reference TRBV15 and TRBJ1-3, is DAMVIQNPRYQVTQFGKPVTLSCSQTLNHNVMYWYQQKSSQAPKLLFHYYDKDFNNEADTPDNFQSRRPNTSFCFLDIRSPGLGDTAMYLCATSRDSGSGNTIYFGEGSWLTVV.

This sequence joins TRBV4-1 and TRBJ1-2; D might be TRBD1 (6 bases). Trimming pared 4 bases from V and 8 bases from J, leaving 17 bases between. This CDR3 comprises 14 residues. From germline, CDR1 is MGHRA and CDR2 YSYEKL. CDR3 region: CASSPRTDPWGYTF. CDR3 DNA: TGCGCCAGCAGCCCGCGGACAGATCCCTGGGGCTACACCTTC.

The rearrangement links TRBV28 to TRBJ2-4, with D unclear. The V and J ends lost 4 bases and 0 bases respectively, with 10 bases between them. There are 15 residues in the CDR3. The germline CDR1 and CDR2 sequences are MDHEN and SYDVKM. The chain's CDR3 is CASSSYSLAKNIQYF. CDR3 DNA: TGTGCCAGCAGTTCATACAGCTTAGCCAAAAACATTCAGTACTTC.

The chain carries TRBV21-1 and TRBJ1-5. TRBV21-1 is designated a pseudogene. CDR3 length: 13 amino acids. The CDR3 sequence is CASRRPELQPQHF. The CDR3 DNA reads TGTGCCAGCAGAAGACCGGAGCTCCAGCCCCAGCATTTT.

V usage is TRBV19 and J usage is TRBJ1-1, with D possibly matching TRBD1 (6 bases). The germline V gene has CDR1 LNHDA and CDR2 SQIVND (reference sequence). The CDR3 runs 15 residues. The V and J ends lost 5 bases and 0 bases respectively, with 13 bases between them. This CDR3 is CASSPRPGVNTEAFF. In DNA, the CDR3 is TGTGCCAGTAGTCCTAGGCCAGGGGTGAACACTGAAGCTTTCTTT.

The chain has TRBV19 and TRBJ2-1; 11 positions agree with TRBD1. Germline CDR1 and CDR2: LNHDA and SQIVND (reference sequence). The CDR3 is 18 amino acids. V lost 5 bases and J lost 5; bases outside the gene matches: 14. The CDR3 loop is CASSSLGQGGHSDNEQFF. CDR3 DNA: TGTGCCAGTAGTTCCTTGGGACAGGGGGGTCATAGTGACAATGAGCAGTTCTTC. Based on the CDR3 plus reference TRBV19 and TRBJ2-1, the full variable domain is DGGITQSPKYLFRKEGQNVTLSCEQNLNHDAMYWYRQDPGQGLRLIYYSQIVNDFQKGDIAEGYSVSREKKESFPLTVTSAQKNPTAFYLCASSSLGQGGHSDNEQFFGPGTRLTVL.

Here the CDR3 DNA reads TGTGCGACAAGTGGGCAGGTTAACTATGGCTACACCTTC. This gives the protein CATSGQVNYGYTF. This chain connects TRBV10-3 to TRBJ1-2; D unresolved. The CDR3 runs to 13 residues. Germline values: CDR1 ENHRY, CDR2 SYGVKD.

The chain couples TRBV30 to TRBJ2-5; possible D gene TRBD2, 5 bases. This CDR3 region has 14 residues. V lost 5 bases and J lost 4, with 17 bases in between. Germline values: CDR1 GTSNPN, CDR2 SVGIG (reference sequence). CDR3: CAWGPGLIGETQYF. The CDR3 nucleotides read TGTGCCTGGGGCCCGGGGTTGATTGGAGAGACCCAGTACTTC.

CDR3 residues: CASSEAGGGTDTQYF. The DNA for the CDR3 is TGTGCCAGCAGTGAAGCGGGGGGGGGCACAGATACGCAGTATTTT. The chain couples TRBV6-4 to TRBJ2-3; 10 bases are a match to TRBD2. Germline V CDR1 and CDR2: MRHNA, SNTAGT. Trimming at V came to 3 bases and at J to 1 base, leaving 1 base not matched to a gene. The length of the CDR3 is 15 residues.

V is TRBV5-4 and J is TRBJ2-5; 8 nucleotides match TRBD2. Germline lookup yields CDR1 SGHNT and CDR2 YYREEE (reference sequence). V was clipped by 7 bases and J by 0 bases; unmatched bases: 5. The CDR3 is 14 amino acids. The CDR3 DNA sequence: TGTGCCAGCCAAGCGGGGGCGTACCAAGAGACCCAGTACTTC. It specifies CASQAGAYQETQYF.

This clone occurred once. Other nucleotide sequences in the sample specify the same CDR3. This sequence joins TRBV4-1 and TRBJ2-7; 13 nucleotides agree with TRBD2. The ends lost 2 bases at V and 1 base at J; junction bases unmatched: 2. There are 16 residues in the CDR3. The germline CDR1 and CDR2 sequences are MGHRA and YSYEKL. The CDR3 DNA reads as TGCGCCAGCAGCCAACGACTAGCGGGGGGTTCCTACGAGCAGTACTTC. This encodes CASSQRLAGGSYEQYF.

This clone was seen a few times. The chain is built from TRBV6-8 and TRBJ2-7; D is uncertain. CDR1 is MNHGY and CDR2 is SAAAGT in the germline V gene. Trimming took off 9 bases at V and 0 bases at J, with 15 bases between the two ends. The CDR3 is made up of 14 amino acids. CDR3 coding DNA: TGTGCCAGAGCCCTTGAGGCGTACTCCTACGAGCAGTACTTC. Translating it yields CARALEAYSYEQYF.